This T cell receptor (beta chain) was documented in a study of CD8 T cells in ankylosing spondylitis. Comment on this clonotype: Its cognate antigen is unknown.

Trimming pared 1 base from V and 9 bases from J, leaving 11 bases between. This CDR3 is 13 amino acids long. Looked up from germline, CDR1 is SGHRS and CDR2 is YFSETQ. MiXCR, applied by TCRdb to the 5' RACE reads, yields one record per CDR3 protein. The table lists some 700,000 distinct CDR3 sequences, around 20% of them singletons. Findings and caveats of the study: Typical of ankylosing spondylitis blood, it appeared, was a TCR beta motif of fewer than 10 highly homologous variants. Earlier work had already found some motif variants in reactive arthritis synovial fluid and blood. Significantly higher representation of disease-linked clones was reported for matched ankylosing spondylitis synovial fluid.

Sequencing was carried out using blood, either unsorted or a sorted T cell fraction (not recorded which). The TCR sequence derives from a male donor with ankylosing spondylitis. The rearrangement uses TRBV5-1 and TRBJ2-1, with D perhaps matching TRBD1 or TRBD2 (5 bases each). The CDR3 DNA reads TGCGCCAGCAGCTTGAGGAGAGGGGTTGAGCAGTTCTTC. It is translated as CASSLRRGVEQFF.